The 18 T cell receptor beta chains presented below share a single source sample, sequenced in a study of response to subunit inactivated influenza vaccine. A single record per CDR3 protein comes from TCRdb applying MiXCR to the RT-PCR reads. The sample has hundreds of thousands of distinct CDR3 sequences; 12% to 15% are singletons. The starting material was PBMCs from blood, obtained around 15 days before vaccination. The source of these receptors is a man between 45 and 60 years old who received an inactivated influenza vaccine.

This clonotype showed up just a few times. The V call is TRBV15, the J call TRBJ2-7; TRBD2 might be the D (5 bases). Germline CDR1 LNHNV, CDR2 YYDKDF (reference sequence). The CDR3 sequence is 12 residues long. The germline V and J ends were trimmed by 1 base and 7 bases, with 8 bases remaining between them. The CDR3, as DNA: TGTGCCACCAGCAGAGGCGGGTGGGAGCAGTACTTC. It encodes CATSRGGWEQYF.

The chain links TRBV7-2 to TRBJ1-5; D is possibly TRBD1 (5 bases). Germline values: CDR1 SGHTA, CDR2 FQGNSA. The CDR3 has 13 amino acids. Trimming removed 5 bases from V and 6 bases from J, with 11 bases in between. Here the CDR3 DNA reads TGTGCCAGCAGCCCGGGGCGAGGTCAGCCCCAGCATTTT. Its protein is CASSPGRGQPQHF.

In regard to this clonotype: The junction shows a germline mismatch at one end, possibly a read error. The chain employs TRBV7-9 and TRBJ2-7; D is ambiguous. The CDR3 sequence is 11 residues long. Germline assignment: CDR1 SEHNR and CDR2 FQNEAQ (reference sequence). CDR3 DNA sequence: TGTGCCAGCGGCTTAATGTCCGAGCAGTACTTC. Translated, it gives CASGLMSEQYF.

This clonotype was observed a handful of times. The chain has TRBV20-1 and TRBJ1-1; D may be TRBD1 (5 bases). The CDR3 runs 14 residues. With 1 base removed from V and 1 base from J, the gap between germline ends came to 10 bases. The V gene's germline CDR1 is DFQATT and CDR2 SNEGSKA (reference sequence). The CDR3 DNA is TGCAGTGCTAGAGCGGGGCCAGAGAACACTGAAGCTTTCTTT. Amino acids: CSARAGPENTEAFF.

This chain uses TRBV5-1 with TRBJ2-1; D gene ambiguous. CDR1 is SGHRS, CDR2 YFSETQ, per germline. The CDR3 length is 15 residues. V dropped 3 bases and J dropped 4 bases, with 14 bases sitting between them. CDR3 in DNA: TGCGCCAGCAGCTCTGACCCCGCCGAATACAATGAGCAGTTCTTC. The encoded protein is CASSSDPAEYNEQFF. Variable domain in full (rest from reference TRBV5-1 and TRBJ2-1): KAGVTQTPRYLIKTRGQQVTLSCSPISGHRSVSWYQQTPGQGLQFLFEYFSETQRNKGNFPGRFSGRQFSNSRSEMNVSTLELGDSALYLCASSSDPAEYNEQFFGPGTRLTVL.

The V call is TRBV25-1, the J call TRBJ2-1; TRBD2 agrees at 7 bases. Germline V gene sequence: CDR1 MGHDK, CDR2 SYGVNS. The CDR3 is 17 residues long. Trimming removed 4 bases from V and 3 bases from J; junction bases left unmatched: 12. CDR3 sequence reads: CASSGPQSGMGYNEQFF. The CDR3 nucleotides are TGTGCCAGCAGTGGGCCTCAGAGCGGGATGGGCTACAATGAGCAGTTCTTC. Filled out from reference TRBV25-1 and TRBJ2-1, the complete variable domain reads EADIYQTPRYLVIGTGKKITLECSQTMGHDKMYWYQQDPGMELHLIHYSYGVNSTEKGDLSSESTVSRIRTEHFPLTLESARPSHTSQYLCASSGPQSGMGYNEQFFGPGTRLTVL.

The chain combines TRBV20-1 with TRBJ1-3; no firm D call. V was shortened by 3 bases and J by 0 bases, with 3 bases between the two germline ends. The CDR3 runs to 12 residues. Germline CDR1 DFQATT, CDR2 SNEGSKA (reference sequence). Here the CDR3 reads CSASNSGNTIYF. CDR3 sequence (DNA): TGCAGTGCTAGCAACTCTGGAAACACCATATATTTT.

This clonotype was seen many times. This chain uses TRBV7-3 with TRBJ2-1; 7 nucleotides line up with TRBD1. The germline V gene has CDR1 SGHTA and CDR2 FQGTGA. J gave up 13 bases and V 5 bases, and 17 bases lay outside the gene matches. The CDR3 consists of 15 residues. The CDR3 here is CASSLDDRTGNPQFF. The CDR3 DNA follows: TGTGCCAGCAGCCTAGATGATAGGACAGGAAATCCACAGTTCTTC. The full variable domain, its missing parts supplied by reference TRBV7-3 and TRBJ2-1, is GAGVSQTPSNKVTEKGKYVELRCDPISGHTALYWYRQSLGQGPEFLIYFQGTGAADDSGLPNDRFFAVRPEGSVSTLKIQRTERGDSAVYLCASSLDDRTGNPQFFGPGTRLTVL.

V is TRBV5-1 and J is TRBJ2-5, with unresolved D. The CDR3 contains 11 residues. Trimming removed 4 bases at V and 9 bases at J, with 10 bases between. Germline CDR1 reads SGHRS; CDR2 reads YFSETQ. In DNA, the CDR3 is TGCGCCAGCAGCGGATCCGAGGCCCAGTACTTC. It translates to CASSGSEAQYF. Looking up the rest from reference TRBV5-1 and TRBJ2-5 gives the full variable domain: KAGVTQTPRYLIKTRGQQVTLSCSPISGHRSVSWYQQTPGQGLQFLFEYFSETQRNKGNFPGRFSGRQFSNSRSEMNVSTLELGDSALYLCASSGSEAQYFGPGTRLLVL.

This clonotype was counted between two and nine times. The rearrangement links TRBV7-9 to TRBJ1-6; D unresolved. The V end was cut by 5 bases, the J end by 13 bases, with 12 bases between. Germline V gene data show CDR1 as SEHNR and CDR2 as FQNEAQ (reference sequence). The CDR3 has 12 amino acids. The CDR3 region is CASSQTVSPLHF. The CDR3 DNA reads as TGTGCCAGCAGCCAGACCGTTAGCCCCCTCCACTTT.

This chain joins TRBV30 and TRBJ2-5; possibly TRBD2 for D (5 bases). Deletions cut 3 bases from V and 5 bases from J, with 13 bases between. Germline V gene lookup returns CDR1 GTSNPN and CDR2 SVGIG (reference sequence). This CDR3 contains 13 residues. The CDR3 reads CAWRAPPGETQYF. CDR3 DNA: TGTGCCTGGAGAGCTCCCCCGGGGGAGACCCAGTACTTC.

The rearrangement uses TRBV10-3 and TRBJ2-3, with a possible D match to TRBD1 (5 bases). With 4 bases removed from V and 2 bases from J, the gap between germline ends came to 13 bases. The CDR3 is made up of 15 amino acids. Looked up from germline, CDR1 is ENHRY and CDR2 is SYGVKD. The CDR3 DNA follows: TGTGCCATCAGTGCGACCCCGGACAACACAGATACGCAGTATTTT. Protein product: CAISATPDNTDTQYF.

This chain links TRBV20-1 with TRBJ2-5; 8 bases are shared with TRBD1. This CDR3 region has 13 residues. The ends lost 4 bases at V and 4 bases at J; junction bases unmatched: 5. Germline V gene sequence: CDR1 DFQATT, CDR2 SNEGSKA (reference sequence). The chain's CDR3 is CSAIGQGVETQYF. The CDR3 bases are TGCAGTGCTATCGGACAGGGAGTAGAGACCCAGTACTTC.

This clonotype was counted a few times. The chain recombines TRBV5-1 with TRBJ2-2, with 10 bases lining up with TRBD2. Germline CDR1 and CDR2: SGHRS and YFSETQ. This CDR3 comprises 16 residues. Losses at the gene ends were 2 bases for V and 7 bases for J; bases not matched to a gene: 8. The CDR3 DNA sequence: TGCGCCAGCAGCTTCCCAGCGGGGGGGCCCGGCGGGGAGCTGTTTTTT. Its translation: CASSFPAGGPGGELFF.

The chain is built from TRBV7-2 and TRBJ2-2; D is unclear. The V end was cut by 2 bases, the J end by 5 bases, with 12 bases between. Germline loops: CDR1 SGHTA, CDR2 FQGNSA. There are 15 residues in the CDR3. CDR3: CASSLMGGSTGELFF. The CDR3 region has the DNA TGTGCCAGCAGCTTAATGGGCGGCTCGACCGGGGAGCTGTTTTTT.

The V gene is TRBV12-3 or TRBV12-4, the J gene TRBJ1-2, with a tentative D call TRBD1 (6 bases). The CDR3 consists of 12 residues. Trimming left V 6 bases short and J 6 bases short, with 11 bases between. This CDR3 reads CASRPGGHGYTF. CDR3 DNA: TGTGCCAGCAGGCCGGGGGGGCATGGCTACACCTTC.

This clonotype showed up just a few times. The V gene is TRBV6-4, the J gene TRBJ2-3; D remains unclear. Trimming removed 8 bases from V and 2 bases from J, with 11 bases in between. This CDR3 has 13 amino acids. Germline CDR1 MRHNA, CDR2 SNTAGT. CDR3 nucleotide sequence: TGTGCCAGCGGCCTCAATCCCACAGATACGCAGTATTTT. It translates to CASGLNPTDTQYF.

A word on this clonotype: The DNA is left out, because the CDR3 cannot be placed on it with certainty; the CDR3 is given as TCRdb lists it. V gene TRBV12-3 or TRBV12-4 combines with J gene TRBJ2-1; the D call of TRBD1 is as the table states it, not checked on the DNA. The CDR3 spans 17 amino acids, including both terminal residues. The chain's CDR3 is CASSFGPGPVNGGEQFF.